This TCR beta chain was profiled in a study of cytomegalovirus exposure and HLA in healthy donors. Use of 60 Vbeta and 13 Jbeta primers characterized the PCR. The repertoire was sequenced with immunoSEQ multiplex PCR; TCRdb's copy has only in-frame clones and lacks some. The table has around 200,000 clones, around three quarters seen once. The V gene lost 3 bases and the J gene lost 0 bases, with 12 bases spanning the gap. Germline lookup yields CDR1 KGHSH and CDR2 LQKENI. The CDR3 loop spans 16 amino acids. The rearrangement links TRBV18 to TRBJ2-4; D is possibly TRBD1 (6 bases). The source of this sequence is a boy between 10 and 17 years old in good health and CMV-seronegative. Sequencing input: PBMCs. The CDR3 is CASSPDRIIAKNIQYF. For the CDR3, the DNA is TGTGCCAGCTCACCCGACAGGATAATAGCCAAAAACATTCAGTACTTC.